This T cell receptor beta chain was profiled in a study of OX40 agonist ivuxolimab in advanced cancers. Study summary: All patients had ivuxolimab intravenously every 2 weeks at 0.01 to 10 mg/kg. From roughly 20 to 85 years was the age range, with a mean of roughly 59 years, and around 80% were male.

Points from the study as a whole: Dosing at 0.1 to 3.0 mg/kg was accompanied by clonal expansion of CD4+ and CD8+ blood T cells by week 6.

TCRdb keeps only in-frame clones here, not all; method: immunoSEQ multiplex PCR. Altogether about 78,000 clones are present, about 84% being singletons, with the ten largest covering about 0.4%. CDR1 and CDR2 from the germline V gene are MDHEN and SYDVKM. CDR3 length: 19 residues. J was trimmed by 2 bases and V by 5 bases; bases with no gene match: 14. Of note for this clone: Its antigen remains unknown.

The genes are TRBV28 and TRBJ1-5; 11 bases are shared with TRBD1. The receptor comes from an adult with an advanced solid tumor such as melanoma, head and neck, liver or kidney cancer. Sample: CD4+ or CD8+ T cells sorted from blood, taken in a trial of the OX40 agonist ivuxolimab. Here the CDR3 reads CASSNQPGQGGHRNQPQHF. CDR3 in DNA: TGTGCCAGCAGTAACCAACCGGGACAGGGGGGGCATCGCAATCAGCCCCAGCATTTT.